The 23 T cell receptor beta chains below all came from one sample that was sequenced in a study of post-analysis software for immune sequencing data. Prepared TCR beta cDNA libraries contained unique molecular identifiers. MiXCR, run by TCRdb on the PCR reads, gives a single entry per CDR3 protein. Among hundreds of thousands of distinct CDR3 sequences, 30% were seen once, and the ten largest hold about 0.5%. No antigen has been assigned to these receptors. Regarding the study as a whole: Five or six TRBV segments, TRBV5-6, TRBV5-1 and TRBV20-1 among them, were found more frequent in patients than controls.

Input material: blood. These receptors were taken from a girl between 5 and 17 years old with multiple sclerosis.

This clonotype showed up just a few times. This chain uses TRBV7-8 with TRBJ2-3, with D possibly matching TRBD1 (6 bases). V lost 5 bases and J 5 bases, leaving 20 bases between the germline ends. The CDR3 runs to 16 residues. The germline V gene encodes CDR1 SGHVS and CDR2 FQNEAQ. CDR3 sequence: CASSPYRALLGDTQYF. As DNA, the CDR3 is TGTGCCAGCAGCCCCTACAGGGCCCTTTTGGGAGATACGCAGTATTTT.

This chain links TRBV5-1 with TRBJ2-6; D perhaps matches TRBD1 (6 bases). The germline CDR1 and CDR2 sequences are SGHRS and YFSETQ. Between the trimmed V and J ends, which lost 4 bases and 8 bases, there was a span of 19 bases. CDR3 length: 16 residues. The CDR3 DNA sequence: TGCGCCAGCAGCCCGGTAAGGTCTACAGGGACCAACGTCCTGACTTTC. This codes for CASSPVRSTGTNVLTF.

The CDR3 is CAVLPAVQETQYF. The CDR3 nucleotides read TGTGCCGTTCTCCCGGCTGTTCAAGAGACCCAGTACTTC. This chain uses TRBV6-2 or TRBV6-3 with TRBJ2-5; no reliable D call. The CDR3 totals 13 residues. Germline V CDR1 and CDR2: MNHEY, SVGEGT. V was trimmed by 11 bases and J by 2 bases, leaving 15 bases between them.

Only a few counts were recorded for this clonotype. Compared with germline, one end of the junction differs, possibly owing to a read error. The rearrangement links TRBV10-2 to TRBJ2-5; no definite D call. The CDR3 has 12 residues. In germline, CDR1 is WSHSY, CDR2 SAAADI. The CDR3 bases are TGCGCCAACAGTGAGCTAATCGAGACCCAGTACTTC. The encoded protein is CANSELIETQYF.

This clonotype was seen a few times. The gene calls are TRBV5-6 and TRBJ1-2; D uncertain. The CDR3 is 15 residues long. Germline V lookup: CDR1 SGHDT, CDR2 YYEEEE. Trimming cost V 5 bases and J 0 bases, with 14 bases left between them. CDR3 in amino acids: CASRMIGLTNYGYTF. In DNA, the CDR3 is TGTGCCAGCAGGATGATAGGTCTGACTAACTATGGCTACACCTTC.

Concerning this clonotype: An end of the junction does not agree with germline; a read error may underlie this. The chain is built from TRBV28 and TRBJ2-5; 9 nucleotides agree with TRBD2. Germline V lookup: CDR1 MDHEN, CDR2 SYDVKM. CDR3 size: 16 residues. CDR3 nucleotides: TGTACCAGCAGTTCCCGAACTAGCGGGCTCCAAGAGACCCAGTACTTC. Its protein product is CTSSSRTSGLQETQYF.

This chain connects TRBV20-1 to TRBJ2-1; TRBD1 is a possible D gene (5 bases). The germline V gene has CDR1 DFQATT and CDR2 SNEGSKA (reference sequence). With 1 base removed from V and 8 bases from J, the gap between germline ends came to 18 bases. There are 15 residues in the CDR3. DNA of the CDR3: TGCAGTGCTAGAGGGACCCTCACAGGCCGGTATGAGCAGTTCTTC. It encodes CSARGTLTGRYEQFF.

The chain employs TRBV5-1 and TRBJ1-1; weak D call: TRBD1 (5 bases). Germline CDR1 and CDR2: SGHRS and YFSETQ. The CDR3 extends over 15 amino acids. V gave up 0 bases and J gave up 0 bases, with 9 bases separating them. The CDR3 here is CASSLDAGMNTEAFF. CDR3 bases: TGCGCCAGCAGCTTGGATGCAGGGATGAACACTGAAGCTTTCTTT.

CDR3 bases: TGCAGTGCAACCGGGACGTTGTACAATGAGCAGTTCTTC. Translated: CSATGTLYNEQFF. This chain joins TRBV20-1 and TRBJ2-1, with D perhaps matching TRBD1 or TRBD2 (5 bases each). Germline loops: CDR1 DFQATT, CDR2 SNEGSKA (reference sequence). Trimming cost V 6 bases and J 4 bases, with 13 bases left between them. The CDR3 runs 13 residues.

On this clonotype: This may be a read error: a much more frequent sequence differs by one nucleotide. J is TRBJ2-5 and V is TRBV20-1; no definite D call. The last part of the DNA fits TRBJ2-7 better; the J call may be wrong. The CDR3 covers 12 residues. The germline CDR1 and CDR2 sequences are DFQATT and SNEGSKA (reference sequence). The CDR3 here is CRARDLDGEQYF. As DNA, the CDR3 is TGCAGGGCACGCGACTTGGACGGCGAGCAGTACTTC.

Only one count was recorded for this clonotype. This may arise from a read error, as a much more abundant clone is one base away. The chain employs TRBV20-1 and TRBJ2-1, with D perhaps assigned TRBD1 or TRBD2 (7 bases each). The germline V gene has CDR1 DFQATT and CDR2 SNEGSKA (reference sequence). The CDR3 is 13 residues long. Written as DNA, the CDR3 is TGCAGTGCTGGCACAGGGGACTACGATGAGCAGTTCTTC. As protein: CSAGTGDYDEQFF.

The chain combines TRBV28 with TRBJ2-4; D gene uncertain. In germline, CDR1 is MDHEN, CDR2 SYDVKM. The V and J ends lost 7 bases and 0 bases respectively, with 4 bases between them. The CDR3 has 12 amino acids. The CDR3 sequence: CASNIAKNIQYF. CDR3 nucleotides: TGTGCCAGCAATATAGCCAAAAACATTCAGTACTTC.

The chain combines TRBV5-1 with TRBJ2-3; D not resolved. The CDR3 is 14 amino acids. The V gene lost 5 bases and the J gene lost 4 bases, with 14 bases spanning the gap. The V gene's germline CDR1 is SGHRS and CDR2 YFSETQ. CDR3 amino acids: CASRGLAVPDTQYF. The CDR3 coding sequence is TGCGCCAGCAGGGGTTTGGCGGTCCCAGATACGCAGTATTTT.

On this clonotype: Being one base from a much bigger clone, this may be a read error. This chain joins TRBV4-3 and TRBJ2-7; D not certain. This CDR3 is built from 15 residues. Germline CDR1 LGHNA, CDR2 YSLEER. The germline V and J ends were trimmed by 0 bases and 2 bases, with 11 bases remaining between them. CDR3 sequence (DNA): TGCGCCAGCAGCCAAGATAACTCCTACCCCTACGAGCAGTACTTC. As protein: CASSQDNSYPYEQYF.

About this clonotype itself: The junction and the germline gene differ at one end; a read error may be behind it. The J gene is TRBJ2-7, the V gene TRBV24-1; 8 nucleotides line up with TRBD1. The CDR3 consists of 15 residues. CDR1 and CDR2 from the germline V gene are KGHDR and SFDVKD. CDR3 amino acids: CATSNPGTGTYEQCF. The DNA of the CDR3 is TGTGCCACCAGTAATCCCGGGACAGGAACCTACGAGCAGTGCTTC.

The chain couples TRBV10-3 to TRBJ2-3; 8 nucleotides match TRBD2. Germline V gene lookup returns CDR1 ENHRY and CDR2 SYGVKD. The CDR3 consists of 15 residues. The ends lost 6 bases at V and 5 bases at J; junction bases unmatched: 10. This chain's CDR3 is CAIRPRAGGRDTQYF. CDR3 DNA: TGTGCCATCAGACCGCGGGCGGGGGGACGAGATACGCAGTATTTT.

In its sample, this clonotype was seen a few times. The genes are TRBV25-1 and TRBJ2-3, with D unclear. CDR1 and CDR2 (germline): MGHDK, SYGVNS. The CDR3 is made up of 14 amino acids. The ends were cut back, 1 base at V and 5 bases at J, with 10 bases in the middle. The CDR3 nucleotides are TGTGCCAGCAGTGAATGGGGTTTGGGAGATACGCAGTATTTT. Encoded protein: CASSEWGLGDTQYF.

The sample holds many counts of this clonotype. The chain links TRBV29-1 to TRBJ2-1; D ambiguous. CDR1 and CDR2 from the germline V gene are SQVTM and ANQGSEA. Trimming removed 3 bases from V and 6 bases from J, with 12 bases in between. The CDR3 is 13 amino acids. The chain's CDR3 is CSVDLGLPNEQFF. For the CDR3, the DNA is TGCAGCGTTGATTTGGGCCTCCCCAATGAGCAGTTCTTC.

There are a few counts of this clonotype. This chain uses TRBV18 with TRBJ1-2; the D gene is possibly TRBD1 (5 bases). Trimming left V 4 bases short and J 4 bases short, with 19 bases between. The CDR3 is 16 amino acids. Germline lookup yields CDR1 KGHSH and CDR2 LQKENI. The CDR3 protein is CASSRDRQGIGYGYTF. DNA for the CDR3: TGTGCCAGCTCACGCGACCGGCAGGGAATTGGCTATGGCTACACCTTC.

This clonotype was detected many times. V and J are TRBV20-1 and TRBJ2-1; TRBD2 matches 10 bases. The CDR3 has 14 residues. The trim removed 3 bases at V and 4 bases at J, leaving 3 bases unmatched. CDR1 is DFQATT and CDR2 is SNEGSKA in the germline V gene (reference sequence). CDR3 sequence reads: CSARSGRGYNEQFF. CDR3 nucleotide sequence: TGCAGTGCTAGGAGCGGGAGGGGATACAATGAGCAGTTCTTC.

The chain recombines TRBV28 with TRBJ1-5; TRBD1 aligns across 7 bases. Germline V lookup: CDR1 MDHEN, CDR2 SYDVKM. The CDR3 has 15 residues. Trimming removed 6 bases from V and 3 bases from J; junction bases left unmatched: 8. The CDR3 DNA follows: TGTGCCAGCAGCCCCGGGACAGCTAACAATCAGCCCCAGCATTTT. Translated, it gives CASSPGTANNQPQHF.

CDR3 protein: CASSLRTGARDGYTF. The CDR3 bases are TGTGCCAGCAGCTTGCGGACAGGGGCGCGTGATGGCTACACCTTC. The rearrangement uses TRBV7-2 and TRBJ1-2; 9 positions agree with TRBD1. CDR3 length equals 15 residues. Unmatched junction bases numbered 8, after V lost 3 bases and J lost 6 bases. The V gene's germline CDR1 is SGHTA and CDR2 FQGNSA.

This clonotype was seen only a few times. The V and J genes are TRBV5-6 and TRBJ2-6; possibly TRBD1 for D (6 bases). Trimming removed 5 bases from V and 0 bases from J, with 15 bases in between. Germline V gives CDR1 SGHDT, CDR2 YYEEEE. The CDR3 spans 17 residues. The DNA for the CDR3 is TGTGCCAGCAGAAACAAGGACAGAGTCTCTGGGGCCAACGTCCTGACTTTC. It encodes CASRNKDRVSGANVLTF. Full variable domain (rest looked up from reference TRBV5-6 and TRBJ2-6): DAGVTQSPTHLIKTRGQQVTLRCSPKSGHDTVSWYQQALGQGPQFIFQYYEEEERQRGNFPDRFSGHQFPNYSSELNVNALLLGDSALYLCASRNKDRVSGANVLTFGAGSRLTVL.